Listed here are 4 T cell receptor beta chains from one sample, sequenced in a study of cytomegalovirus exposure and HLA in healthy donors. Generated by immunoSEQ multiplex PCR, the TCRdb table keeps only in-frame clones and is missing some. The sample has more than 70,000 clones; over 90% are singletons. Sequenced material: PBMCs. Receptors originate from a woman aged 18-35 years in good health and CMV-seronegative.

The rearrangement joins TRBV28 to TRBJ1-1; D might be TRBD1 (6 bases). V was cut by 3 bases and J by 5 bases, with 10 bases left in between. The CDR3 runs to 13 residues. Germline CDR1 and CDR2: MDHEN and SYDVKM. As DNA, the CDR3 is TGTGCCAGCAGTTTTGGGGGCCAGACTGAAGCTTTCTTT. Translated, it gives CASSFGGQTEAFF.

This clone was detected only once. V is TRBV27 and J is TRBJ1-5, with TRBD1 identical over 8 bases. Germline loops: CDR1 MNHEY, CDR2 SMNVEV (reference sequence). This CDR3 region has 16 residues. Trimming removed 6 bases from V and 6 bases from J; junction bases left unmatched: 13. CDR3: CASSFLRSDRVQPQHF. As DNA, the CDR3 is TGTGCCAGCAGCTTTCTTCGCTCGGACAGGGTTCAGCCCCAGCATTTT.

This chain links TRBV6-6 with TRBJ2-7; 9 bases line up with TRBD1. V shed 5 bases and J 4 bases; nucleotides not matched to a gene: 9. The CDR3 runs to 15 residues. Germline CDR1 is MNHNY and CDR2 is SVGAGI (reference sequence). The chain's CDR3 is CASSEGQGILYEQYF. The CDR3 DNA sequence: TGTGCCAGCAGTGAGGGACAGGGTATCCTTTACGAGCAGTACTTC.

The sample holds one count of this clone. V is TRBV7-2 and J is TRBJ2-5; the match to TRBD2 covers 7 bases. CDR1 SGHTA and CDR2 FQGNSA come from the germline V gene. The CDR3 is made up of 14 amino acids. V trimming: 4 bases; J trimming: 5 bases; junction bases outside the gene matches: 7. As DNA, the CDR3 is TGTGCCAGCAGCTCCCGGAGCGGGGCGGAGACCCAGTACTTC. Encoded protein: CASSSRSGAETQYF.